These 17 T cell receptor beta chains came from one sample sequenced in a study of blood T cell repertoires in COVID-19. Some clones are missing from TCRdb's copy, which holds only in-frame ones; the method was immunoSEQ multiplex PCR. This sample carries hundreds of thousands of clones, 70% to 90% of them seen once, and the ten largest clones take over 1%. Material for sequencing was peripheral blood. The receptors come from a man aged 40-49 years with acute or convalescent COVID-19.

The chain links TRBV10-3 to TRBJ2-1, with 8 bases lining up with TRBD2. This CDR3 is 15 amino acids long. The V and J ends lost 5 bases and 5 bases, in that order; junction bases with no gene match: 8. Germline V gene sequence: CDR1 ENHRY, CDR2 SYGVKD. In DNA, the CDR3 is TGTGCCATCAGTTCCTGGGGCGGGGGGAACAATGAGCAGTTCTTC. Translation gives CAISSWGGGNNEQFF.

This clone was seen ten or more times. This rearrangement joins TRBV19 to TRBJ1-4; D is unresolved. The CDR3 has 14 residues. Trimming stripped 3 bases from V and 6 bases from J, with 11 bases between. Germline assignment: CDR1 LNHDA and CDR2 SQIVND (reference sequence). CDR3 sequence: CASSIPGSDEKLFF. The CDR3 region has the DNA TGTGCCAGTAGTATCCCCGGTTCCGATGAAAAACTGTTTTTT. The whole variable domain, filled in from reference TRBV19 and TRBJ1-4, reads DGGITQSPKYLFRKEGQNVTLSCEQNLNHDAMYWYRQDPGQGLRLIYYSQIVNDFQKGDIAEGYSVSREKKESFPLTVTSAQKNPTAFYLCASSIPGSDEKLFFGSGTQLSVL.

In regard to this clone: In the same sample, other DNA sequences code for this CDR3. The V and J genes are TRBV28 and TRBJ1-4; D might be TRBD1 (6 bases). The CDR3 is 15 amino acids. Trimming removed 4 bases at V and 0 bases at J, with 9 bases between. CDR1 is MDHEN and CDR2 is SYDVKM in the germline V gene. The CDR3 DNA is TGTGCCAGCAGTTCCCCAGGGGCAACTAATGAAAAACTGTTTTTT. Protein: CASSSPGATNEKLFF.

This chain links TRBV18 with TRBJ2-2; the match to TRBD2 covers 10 bases. This CDR3 has 16 residues. J was trimmed by 6 bases and V by 0 bases; bases with no gene match: 4. The germline gives CDR1 KGHSH, CDR2 LQKENI. CDR3 residues: CASSPPASGGAGELFF. The CDR3 nucleotides read TGTGCCAGCTCACCACCGGCTAGCGGGGGCGCCGGGGAGCTGTTTTTT. The whole variable domain, filled in from reference TRBV18 and TRBJ2-2, reads NAGVMQNPRHLVRRRGQEARLRCSPMKGHSHVYWYRQLPEEGLKFMVYLQKENIIDESGMPKERFSAEFPKEGPSILRIQQVVRGDSAAYFCASSPPASGGAGELFFGEGSRLTVL.

This clone was seen just once. The chain couples TRBV28 to TRBJ2-3; 8 bases are a match to TRBD2. From germline, CDR1 is MDHEN and CDR2 SYDVKM. The CDR3 contains 13 residues. V lost 3 bases and J lost 11; bases outside the gene matches: 7. CDR3 amino acids: CASSLYSRGGQYF. CDR3 nucleotide sequence: TGTGCCAGCAGTTTGTATAGTCGGGGGGGGCAGTATTTT.

This chain uses TRBV28 with TRBJ1-3; D is ambiguous. V lost 4 bases and J 1 base, leaving 11 bases between the germline ends. Germline CDR1 MDHEN, CDR2 SYDVKM. The CDR3 contains 15 residues. The CDR3 loop is CASSSPAGSGNTIYF. CDR3 nucleotides: TGTGCCAGCAGTTCTCCCGCGGGGTCTGGAAACACCATATATTTT. The full variable domain, its missing parts supplied by reference TRBV28 and TRBJ1-3, is DVKVTQSSRYLVKRTGEKVFLECVQDMDHENMFWYRQDPGLGLRLIYFSYDVKMKEKGDIPEGYSVSREKKERFSLILESASTNQTSMYLCASSSPAGSGNTIYFGEGSWLTVV.

The chain recombines TRBV19 with TRBJ1-5, with unresolved D. Germline CDR1 LNHDA, CDR2 SQIVND (reference sequence). The V end was cut by 3 bases, the J end by 4 bases, with 10 bases between. This CDR3 has 14 amino acids. The CDR3 coding sequence is TGTGCCAGTAGTATTTCAACAAATAATCAGCCCCAGCATTTT. It codes for CASSISTNNQPQHF.

The rearrangement uses TRBV11-2 and TRBJ2-1; D perhaps matches TRBD2 (6 bases). The CDR3 covers 16 residues. Trimming cost V 3 bases and J 0 bases, with 12 bases left between them. Germline-derived CDR1 and CDR2 are SGHAT and FQNNGV. The CDR3 loop is CASSFPRLGSYNEQFF. In DNA, the CDR3 is TGTGCCAGCAGCTTTCCCCGACTAGGCTCCTACAATGAGCAGTTCTTC. Full variable domain (missing parts from reference TRBV11-2 and TRBJ2-1): EAGVAQSPRYKIIEKRQSVAFWCNPISGHATLYWYQQILGQGPKLLIQFQNNGVVDDSQLPKDRFSAERLKGVDSTLKIQPAKLEDSAVYLCASSFPRLGSYNEQFFGPGTRLTVL.

V and J are TRBV30 and TRBJ1-6; a weak D match, TRBD1 (6 bases). CDR1 is GTSNPN and CDR2 is SVGIG in the germline V gene (reference sequence). The CDR3 extends over 15 amino acids. The V and J ends lost 8 bases and 14 bases respectively, with 28 bases between them. The CDR3 loop reads CAGRWGHVSAGTLHF. In DNA form, the CDR3 reads TGTGCCGGTAGGTGGGGACACGTGTCGGCAGGGACCCTCCACTTT.

The CDR3 sequence: CASSWGDEKLFF. The DNA for the CDR3 is TGTGCCAGCAGCTGGGGCGACGAAAAACTGTTTTTT. V and J are TRBV7-9 and TRBJ1-4, with D possibly TRBD1 on 5 matching bases. Trimming shortened V by 4 bases and J by 8 bases, and 8 bases separated the two germline ends. Germline CDR1 and CDR2: SEHNR and FQNEAQ (reference sequence). The CDR3 has 12 amino acids.

About this clone: At one end the junction does not follow the germline gene, possibly because of a read error. V is TRBV6-2 or TRBV6-3 and J is TRBJ1-1, with TRBD1 matching over 10 bases. The CDR3 loop spans 12 amino acids. Germline CDR1 is MNHEY and CDR2 is SVGEGT. Written as DNA, the CDR3 is TGTGCCAGCAGTACGACAGGGGGCAAGGTCGACTTT. Translating gives CASSTTGGKVDF.

V usage is TRBV5-1 and J usage is TRBJ1-1; 7 bases are a match to TRBD1. J lost 4 bases, V lost 2 bases, and 5 bases had no gene match. The CDR3 is 14 residues long. Germline CDR1 reads SGHRS; CDR2 reads YFSETQ. Here the CDR3 DNA reads TGCGCCAGCAGCTTAGGGACAGATGGCACTGAAGCTTTCTTT. This sequence encodes CASSLGTDGTEAFF. Full variable domain (rest looked up from reference TRBV5-1 and TRBJ1-1): KAGVTQTPRYLIKTRGQQVTLSCSPISGHRSVSWYQQTPGQGLQFLFEYFSETQRNKGNFPGRFSGRQFSNSRSEMNVSTLELGDSALYLCASSLGTDGTEAFFGQGTRLTVV.

The V call is TRBV25-1, the J call TRBJ2-7; D may be TRBD1 (7 bases). V was cut by 3 bases and J by 0 bases, with 12 bases left in between. The CDR3 loop spans 15 amino acids. CDR1 and CDR2 (germline): MGHDK, SYGVNS. The CDR3: CASSDRQGGSYEQYF. The CDR3 nucleotides are TGTGCCAGCAGTGACCGACAGGGAGGCTCCTACGAGCAGTACTTC.

J is TRBJ2-1 and V is TRBV9; possibly TRBD1 for D (6 bases). From germline, CDR1 is SGDLS and CDR2 YYNGEE. Trimming pared 2 bases from V and 5 bases from J, leaving 11 bases between. This CDR3 is 14 amino acids long. CDR3 nucleotides: TGTGCCAGCAGCGTGTGGGGGCCGAACAATGAGCAGTTCTTC. Translating gives CASSVWGPNNEQFF.

The chain joins TRBV10-3 to TRBJ1-1, with 7 bases fitting TRBD1. After removal of 8 bases from V and 1 base from J, the junction contained 4 bases not matched to a gene. The CDR3 length is 13 residues. Germline values: CDR1 ENHRY, CDR2 SYGVKD. The CDR3 DNA reads TGTGCCATCCACGGGACAGAGAACACTGAAGCTTTCTTT. It yields the protein CAIHGTENTEAFF.

The genes are TRBV30 and TRBJ2-7; D is possibly TRBD2 (5 bases). Germline assignment: CDR1 GTSNPN and CDR2 SVGIG (reference sequence). The CDR3 loop spans 14 amino acids. V dropped 0 bases and J dropped 5 bases, with 14 bases sitting between them. CDR3 DNA: TGTGCCTGGAGTGTACTTGGGAGCCTCCACGAGCAGTACTTC. This sequence encodes CAWSVLGSLHEQYF.

The chain carries TRBV6-1 and TRBJ2-5; D is unclear. The V gene's germline CDR1 is MNHNS and CDR2 SASEGT. The CDR3 covers 13 residues. Between the trimmed V and J ends, which lost 2 bases and 0 bases, there was a span of 4 bases. CDR3 in amino acids: CASSERYQETQYF. DNA of the CDR3: TGTGCCAGCAGTGAACGGTACCAAGAGACCCAGTACTTC.